This paragraph reports one T cell receptor (beta chain). Its antigen is unknown. The donors were all healthy and Caucasian. These data belong to a study of identical twins. Regarding the study as a whole: The study based its conclusions on cross-sectional statistical analysis and did not follow the same donors.

After template switching added a universal primer site, the resulting cDNA carried unique molecular identifiers. TCRdb reanalysed the 5' RACE reads using MiXCR and keeps one entry per CDR3 protein. This table holds 500,000 to 550,000 distinct CDR3 sequences, 20% to 25% found once. Germline V gives CDR1 MNHEY, CDR2 SMNVEV (reference sequence). The CDR3 runs 16 residues. V shed 8 bases, J shed 5 bases, and the junction held 13 bases outside the gene matches. The sample was also linked to a second study, of yellow fever vaccine responses in identical twins.

The specimen sequenced was CD4+ T cells sorted from blood. The TCR comes from a woman aged 18-30 years in good health. The chain uses TRBV27 and TRBJ2-3; 10 bases are a match to TRBD2. The CDR3 coding sequence is TGTGCCAGCCGGGACATAGCGGGAGGACGGGAAGATACGCAGTATTTT. It specifies CASRDIAGGREDTQYF.